The following is a T cell receptor beta chain sequence with its context. Antigen: not known. The sample originates from a study of PD-1 blockade in classical Hodgkin lymphoma. Study results and limitations: Newly diagnosed patients were said to have less baseline TCR diversity than healthy donors did.

Here immunoSEQ multiplex PCR was the method, and the copy in TCRdb shows in-frame clones only, minus some. Here the sample spans tens of thousands of clones, about four fifths being singletons. Sample time point: cycle 4 day 1 (C4D1), after five to seven weeks of nivolumab. All the patients suffered relapse after autologous stem cell transplantation, and brentuximab vedotin exposure differed. Patients' outcomes at their best amounted to complete response, partial response or progressive disease. CDR1 is SGHDT, CDR2 YYEEEE, per germline. Trimming stripped 3 bases from V and 0 bases from J, with 19 bases between. The CDR3 extends over 17 amino acids.

This clonotype was obtained from a human donor with classical Hodgkin lymphoma. The chain recombines TRBV5-6 with TRBJ2-7, with D possibly matching TRBD1 (6 bases). Sequences were derived from peripheral blood mononuclear cells (PBMCs), sampled before the fourth cycle of nivolumab. CDR3 protein: CASSSGQLRLGSYEQYF. For the CDR3, the DNA is TGTGCCAGCAGCTCCGGACAGCTTCGATTGGGCTCCTACGAGCAGTACTTC.